The subject of this entry is one T cell receptor beta chain. Its specificity is unknown. These data belong to a study of blood T cells in healthy people across ages. Findings of the study overall: Older age went with lower TCR beta diversity per million T cells, in a roughly linear way.

Per germline, CDR1 MGHDK and CDR2 SYGVNS. CDR3 length: 16 amino acids. V shed 3 bases and J 0 bases; nucleotides not matched to a gene: 5. Alongside a J-beta primer mix, a sample-barcoded 5' primer served in a second PCR lasting roughly 6 to 12 cycles. TCRdb analysed the 5' RACE reads with MiXCR anew, one entry per CDR3 protein. The table lists 1.5 million to 2 million distinct CDR3 sequences, 28% of them singletons. The sequence was obtained from a woman in her twenties or thirties in good health. This rearrangement joins TRBV25-1 to TRBJ2-7; 10 nucleotides agree with TRBD1. The sequencing sample was made of blood. The CDR3 sequence is CASSDHGTGDSYEQYF. The CDR3 nucleotides read TGTGCCAGCAGTGACCACGGGACAGGGGACTCCTACGAGCAGTACTTC.